This TCR beta chain was obtained from a study of control samples from healthy donors and cancer patients. The CDR3 is 15 residues long. CDR1 SGDLS and CDR2 YYNGEE come from the germline V gene. The trim removed 1 base at V and 8 bases at J, leaving 8 bases unmatched. The repertoire was sequenced with immunoSEQ multiplex PCR; TCRdb's copy has only in-frame clones and lacks some. The table has 150,000 to 200,000 clones, about 90% seen once; the top ten hold about 12%. Sequencing was done on a sample of blood. V and J are TRBV9 and TRBJ2-1, with TRBD2 identical over 8 bases. The TCR sequence derives from a man aged 30 to 39 in good health. This chain's CDR3 is CASSVRPAGVDEQFF. In nucleotides, the CDR3 is TGTGCCAGCAGCGTAAGGCCAGCGGGAGTAGATGAGCAGTTCTTC.